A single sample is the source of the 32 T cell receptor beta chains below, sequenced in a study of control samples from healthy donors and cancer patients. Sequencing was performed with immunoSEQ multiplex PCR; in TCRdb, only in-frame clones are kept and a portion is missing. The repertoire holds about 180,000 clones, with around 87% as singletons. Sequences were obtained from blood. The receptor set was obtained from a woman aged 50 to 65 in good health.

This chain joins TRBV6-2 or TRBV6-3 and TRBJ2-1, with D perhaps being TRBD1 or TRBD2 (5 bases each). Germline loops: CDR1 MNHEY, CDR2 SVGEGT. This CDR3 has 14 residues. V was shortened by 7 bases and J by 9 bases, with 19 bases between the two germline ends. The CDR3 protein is CASTPLRDAGEQFF. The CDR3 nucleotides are TGTGCCAGCACCCCCCTACGGGACGCCGGTGAGCAGTTCTTC.

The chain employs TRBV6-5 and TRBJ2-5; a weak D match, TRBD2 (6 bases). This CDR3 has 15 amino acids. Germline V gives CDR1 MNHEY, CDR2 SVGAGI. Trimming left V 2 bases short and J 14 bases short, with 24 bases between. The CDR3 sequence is CASSYGGAGLAFQYF. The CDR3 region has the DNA TGTGCCAGCAGTTACGGGGGAGCGGGCCTGGCGTTCCAATACTTC.

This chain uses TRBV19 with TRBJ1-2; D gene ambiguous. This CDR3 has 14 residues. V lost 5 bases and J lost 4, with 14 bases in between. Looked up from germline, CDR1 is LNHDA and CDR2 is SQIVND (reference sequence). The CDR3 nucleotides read TGTGCCAGTAGTTCCGGACCGGGAGGCTATGGCTACACCTTC. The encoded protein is CASSSGPGGYGYTF.

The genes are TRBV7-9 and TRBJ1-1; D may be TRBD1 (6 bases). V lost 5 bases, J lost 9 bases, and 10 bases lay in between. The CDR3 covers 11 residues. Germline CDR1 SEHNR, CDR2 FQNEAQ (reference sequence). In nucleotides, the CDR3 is TGTGCCAGCAGCGCACAGGGTAAAGCTTTCTTT. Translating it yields CASSAQGKAFF.

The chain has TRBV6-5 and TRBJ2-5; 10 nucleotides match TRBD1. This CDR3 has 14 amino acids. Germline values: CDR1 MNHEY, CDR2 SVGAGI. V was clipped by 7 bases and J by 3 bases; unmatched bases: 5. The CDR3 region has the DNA TGTGCCAGCATACCCGGGACAGGGGAAGAGACCCAGTACTTC. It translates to CASIPGTGEETQYF.

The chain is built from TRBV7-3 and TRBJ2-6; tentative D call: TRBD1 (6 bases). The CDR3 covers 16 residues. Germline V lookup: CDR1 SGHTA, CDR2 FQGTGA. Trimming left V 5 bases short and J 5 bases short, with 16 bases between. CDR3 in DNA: TGTGCCAGCAGCGAAACAGGGAACGTCTGGGCCAACGTCCTGACTTTC. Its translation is CASSETGNVWANVLTF.

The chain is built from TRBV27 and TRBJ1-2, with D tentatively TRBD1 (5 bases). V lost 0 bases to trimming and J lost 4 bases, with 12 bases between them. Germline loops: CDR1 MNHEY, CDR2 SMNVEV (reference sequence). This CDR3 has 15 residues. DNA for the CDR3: TGTGCCAGCAGTTTATCCCCGACAGAATTCTATGGCTACACCTTC. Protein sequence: CASSLSPTEFYGYTF.

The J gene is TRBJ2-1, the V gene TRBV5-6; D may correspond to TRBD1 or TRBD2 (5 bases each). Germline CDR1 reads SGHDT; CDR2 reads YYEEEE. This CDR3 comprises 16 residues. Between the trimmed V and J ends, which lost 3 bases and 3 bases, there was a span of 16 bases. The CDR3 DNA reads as TGTGCCAGCAGCTCCTCGGGACCTAGGGGCTACAATGAGCAGTTCTTC. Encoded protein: CASSSSGPRGYNEQFF.

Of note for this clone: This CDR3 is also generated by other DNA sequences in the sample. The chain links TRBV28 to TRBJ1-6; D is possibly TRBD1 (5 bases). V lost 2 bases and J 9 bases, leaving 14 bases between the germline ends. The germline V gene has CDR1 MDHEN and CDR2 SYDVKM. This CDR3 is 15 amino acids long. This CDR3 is CASSLRGAVGSPLHF. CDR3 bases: TGTGCCAGCAGTTTAAGAGGGGCGGTCGGTTCACCCCTCCACTTT.

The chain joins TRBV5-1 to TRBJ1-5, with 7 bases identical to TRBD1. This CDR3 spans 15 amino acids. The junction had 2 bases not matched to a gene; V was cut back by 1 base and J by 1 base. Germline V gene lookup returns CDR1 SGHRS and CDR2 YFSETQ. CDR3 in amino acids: CASSLTGVSNQPQHF. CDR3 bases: TGCGCCAGCAGCTTGACAGGGGTAAGCAATCAGCCCCAGCATTTT.

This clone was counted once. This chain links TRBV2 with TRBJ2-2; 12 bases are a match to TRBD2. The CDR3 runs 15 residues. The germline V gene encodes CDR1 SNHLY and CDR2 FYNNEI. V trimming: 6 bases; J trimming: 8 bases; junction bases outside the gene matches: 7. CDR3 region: CASRRLAGAAGELFF. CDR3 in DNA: TGTGCCAGCAGACGACTAGCGGGAGCGGCGGGGGAGCTGTTTTTT.

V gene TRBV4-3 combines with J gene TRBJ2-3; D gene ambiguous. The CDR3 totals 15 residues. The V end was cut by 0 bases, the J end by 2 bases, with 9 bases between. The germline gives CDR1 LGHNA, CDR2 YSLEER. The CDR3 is CASSQERRSTDTQYF. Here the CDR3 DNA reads TGCGCCAGCAGCCAAGAAAGGCGGTCCACAGATACGCAGTATTTT.

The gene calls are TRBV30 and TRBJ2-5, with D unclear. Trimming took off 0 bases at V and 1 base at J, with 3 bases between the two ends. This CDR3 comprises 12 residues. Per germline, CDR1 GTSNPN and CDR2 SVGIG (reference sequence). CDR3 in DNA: TGTGCCTGGAGTGTAAGCCAAGAGACCCAGTACTTC. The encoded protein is CAWSVSQETQYF.

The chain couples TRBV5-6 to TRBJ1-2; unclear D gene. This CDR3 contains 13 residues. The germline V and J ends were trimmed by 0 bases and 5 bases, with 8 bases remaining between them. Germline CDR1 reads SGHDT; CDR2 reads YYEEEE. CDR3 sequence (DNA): TGTGCCAGCAGCTTGGCTTCAGAATATGGCTACACCTTC. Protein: CASSLASEYGYTF.

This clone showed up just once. The CDR3 coding sequence is TGTGCCAGCAGCTTGACAGGGGGGGTGGATGAGCAGTTCTTC. Translating it yields CASSLTGGVDEQFF. The chain joins TRBV11-2 to TRBJ2-1, with 9 bases that match TRBD1. The germline V gene encodes CDR1 SGHAT and CDR2 FQNNGV. This CDR3 spans 14 amino acids. V trimming: 3 bases; J trimming: 8 bases; junction bases outside the gene matches: 5.

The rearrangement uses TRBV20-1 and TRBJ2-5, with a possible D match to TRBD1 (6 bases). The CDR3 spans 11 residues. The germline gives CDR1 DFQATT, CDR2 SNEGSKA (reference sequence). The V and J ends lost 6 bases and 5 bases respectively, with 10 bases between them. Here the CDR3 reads CSARGRETQYF. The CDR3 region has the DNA TGCAGTGCCAGGGGACGGGAGACCCAGTACTTC.

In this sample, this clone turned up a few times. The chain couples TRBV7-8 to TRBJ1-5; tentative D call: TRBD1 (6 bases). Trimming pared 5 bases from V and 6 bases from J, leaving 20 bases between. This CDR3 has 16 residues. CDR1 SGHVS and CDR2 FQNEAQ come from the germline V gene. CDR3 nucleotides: TGTGCCAGCAGCCCTGTCAGGGTCAGGGGCGGTCAGCCCCAGCATTTT. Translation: CASSPVRVRGGQPQHF.

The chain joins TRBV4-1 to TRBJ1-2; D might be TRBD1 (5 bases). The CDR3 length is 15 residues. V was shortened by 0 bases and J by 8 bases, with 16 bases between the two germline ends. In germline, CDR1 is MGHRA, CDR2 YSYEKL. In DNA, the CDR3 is TGCGCCAGCAGCCAAGAACCGGGGGGTTCGGGCGGCTACACCTTC. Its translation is CASSQEPGGSGGYTF.

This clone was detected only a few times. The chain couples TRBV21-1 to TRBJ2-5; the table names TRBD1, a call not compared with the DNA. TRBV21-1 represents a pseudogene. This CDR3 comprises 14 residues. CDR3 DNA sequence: TGTGCCAGCAGCTACCGACAGGGGGATGAGACCCAGTACTTC. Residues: CASSYRQGDETQYF.

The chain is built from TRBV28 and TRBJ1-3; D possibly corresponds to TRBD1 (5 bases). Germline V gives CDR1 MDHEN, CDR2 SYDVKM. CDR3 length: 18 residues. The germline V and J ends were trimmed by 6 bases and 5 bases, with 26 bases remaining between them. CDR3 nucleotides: TGTGCCAGCAGCGGAAAAACGCCAGGGTCCCAGGATAGAAACACCATATATTTT. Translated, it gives CASSGKTPGSQDRNTIYF.

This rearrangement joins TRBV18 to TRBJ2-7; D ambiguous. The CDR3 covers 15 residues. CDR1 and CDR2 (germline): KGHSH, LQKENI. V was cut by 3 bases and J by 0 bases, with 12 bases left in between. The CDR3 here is CASSPRPESSYEQYF. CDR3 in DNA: TGTGCCAGCTCACCCCGCCCGGAGAGCTCCTACGAGCAGTACTTC.

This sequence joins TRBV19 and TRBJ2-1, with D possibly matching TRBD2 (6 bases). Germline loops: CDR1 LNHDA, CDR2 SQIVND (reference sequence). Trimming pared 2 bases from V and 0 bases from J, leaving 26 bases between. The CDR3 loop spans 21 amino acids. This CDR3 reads CASSIHPGTFRAGGSYNEQFF. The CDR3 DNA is TGTGCCAGTAGTATACACCCCGGGACGTTTCGAGCCGGGGGCTCCTACAATGAGCAGTTCTTC. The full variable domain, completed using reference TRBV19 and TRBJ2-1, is DGGITQSPKYLFRKEGQNVTLSCEQNLNHDAMYWYRQDPGQGLRLIYYSQIVNDFQKGDIAEGYSVSREKKESFPLTVTSAQKNPTAFYLCASSIHPGTFRAGGSYNEQFFGPGTRLTVL.

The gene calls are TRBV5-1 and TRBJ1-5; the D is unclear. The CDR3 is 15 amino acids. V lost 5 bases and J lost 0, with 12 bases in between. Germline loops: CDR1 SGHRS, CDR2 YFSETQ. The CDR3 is CASRANYGSNQPQHF. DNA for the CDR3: TGCGCCAGCAGGGCGAACTACGGTAGCAATCAGCCCCAGCATTTT.

The CDR3 bases are TGTGCCAGCAGCTCACAGGGGCTCGGGTACAATGAGCAGTTCTTC. This gives the protein CASSSQGLGYNEQFF. The chain combines TRBV7-2 with TRBJ2-1; the match to TRBD1 covers 7 bases. CDR1 is SGHTA, CDR2 FQGNSA, per germline. This CDR3 contains 15 residues. V was pared by 4 bases and J by 4 bases, with 7 bases of the junction left unmatched.

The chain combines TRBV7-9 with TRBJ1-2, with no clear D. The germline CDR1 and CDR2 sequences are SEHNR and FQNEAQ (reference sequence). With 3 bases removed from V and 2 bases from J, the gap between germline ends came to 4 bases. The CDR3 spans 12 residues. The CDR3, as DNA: TGTGCCAGCAGCTTCCAGAACTATGGCTACACCTTC. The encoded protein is CASSFQNYGYTF. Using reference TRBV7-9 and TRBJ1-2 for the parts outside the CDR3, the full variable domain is DTGVSQNPRHKITKRGQNVTFRCDPISEHNRLYWYRQTLGQGPEFLTYFQNEAQLEKSRLLSDRFSAERPKGSFSTLEIQRTEQGDSAMYLCASSFQNYGYTFGSGTRLTVV.

The CDR3 reads CASSQSPAIYF. In nucleotides, the CDR3 is TGTGCCAGCAGCCAAAGTCCCGCCATATATTTT. V gene TRBV3-1 (or the pseudogene TRBV3-2) combines with J gene TRBJ1-3; D gene unclear. V was pared by 2 bases and J by 11 bases, with 7 bases between. This CDR3 is 11 amino acids long. The germline gives CDR1 LGHDT, CDR2 YNNKEL (reference sequence).

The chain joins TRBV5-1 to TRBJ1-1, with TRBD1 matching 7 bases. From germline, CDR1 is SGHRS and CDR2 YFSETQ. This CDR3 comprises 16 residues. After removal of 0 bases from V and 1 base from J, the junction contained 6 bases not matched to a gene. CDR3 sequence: CASSLVPGQQNTEAFF. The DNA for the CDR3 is TGCGCCAGCAGCTTGGTCCCGGGACAGCAGAACACTGAAGCTTTCTTT.

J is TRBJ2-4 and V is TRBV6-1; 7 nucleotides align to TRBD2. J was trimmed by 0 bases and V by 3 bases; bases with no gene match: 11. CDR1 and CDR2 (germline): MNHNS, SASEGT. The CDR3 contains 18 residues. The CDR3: CASSDKRDGIVAKNIQYF. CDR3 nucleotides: TGTGCCAGCAGTGACAAGCGGGACGGTATCGTAGCCAAAAACATTCAGTACTTC.

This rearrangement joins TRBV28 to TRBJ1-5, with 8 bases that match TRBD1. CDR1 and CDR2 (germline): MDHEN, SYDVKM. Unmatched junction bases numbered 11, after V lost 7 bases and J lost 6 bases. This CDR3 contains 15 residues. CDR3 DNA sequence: TGTGCCAGCAATCGCCCGGGACAGGTGGGTCAGCCCCAGCATTTT. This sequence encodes CASNRPGQVGQPQHF.

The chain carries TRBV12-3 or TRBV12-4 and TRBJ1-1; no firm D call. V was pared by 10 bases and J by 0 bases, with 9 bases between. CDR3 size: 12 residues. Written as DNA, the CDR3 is TGTGCCATATGCATTTTGAACACTGAAGCTTTCTTT. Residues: CAICILNTEAFF.

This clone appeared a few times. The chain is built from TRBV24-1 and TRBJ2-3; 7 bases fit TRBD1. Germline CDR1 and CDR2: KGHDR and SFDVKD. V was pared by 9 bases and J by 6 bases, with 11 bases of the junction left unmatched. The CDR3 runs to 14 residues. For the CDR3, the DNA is TGTGCCACCGCACAGGGGCAGGTTTGGGATACGCAGTATTTT. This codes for CATAQGQVWDTQYF.

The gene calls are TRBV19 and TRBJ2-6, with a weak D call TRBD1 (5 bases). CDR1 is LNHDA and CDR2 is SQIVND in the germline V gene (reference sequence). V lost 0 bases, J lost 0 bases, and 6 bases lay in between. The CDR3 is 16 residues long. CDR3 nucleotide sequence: TGTGCCAGTAGTATAGACAGGGTCTCTGGGGCCAACGTCCTGACTTTC. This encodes CASSIDRVSGANVLTF. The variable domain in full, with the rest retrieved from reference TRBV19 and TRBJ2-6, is DGGITQSPKYLFRKEGQNVTLSCEQNLNHDAMYWYRQDPGQGLRLIYYSQIVNDFQKGDIAEGYSVSREKKESFPLTVTSAQKNPTAFYLCASSIDRVSGANVLTFGAGSRLTVL.